This TCR beta chain was sequenced in a study of control samples from healthy donors and cancer patients. Germline V gene lookup returns CDR1 MNHEY and CDR2 SVGAGI. The CDR3 has 13 amino acids. J was trimmed by 1 base and V by 7 bases; bases with no gene match: 3. TCRdb keeps only in-frame clones here, not all; method: immunoSEQ multiplex PCR. The sample holds about 55,000 clones; around 95% are singletons and the top ten take under 2%. Sequencing was carried out using blood. The sequence was obtained from a woman in her thirties in good health. This sequence joins TRBV6-5 and TRBJ1-1; 7 nucleotides align to TRBD1. The CDR3 sequence is CASKGASNTEAFF. CDR3 coding DNA: TGTGCCAGCAAGGGGGCATCGAACACTGAAGCTTTCTTT.